This entry is about one T cell receptor beta chain. Original processing notes: The assay estimated nucleated cells by amplifying reference gene primers. Some clones are missing from TCRdb's copy, which holds only in-frame ones; the method was immunoSEQ multiplex PCR. V and J calls and clone size come straight from that table; D and trimming were deduced from the DNA. The data show approximately 130,000 clones, with almost 80% seen just once and just under 25% held by the top ten. The sample comes from a study of blood T cell repertoires in COVID-19. Germline CDR1 LGHDT, CDR2 YNNKEL (reference sequence). V lost 3 bases to trimming and J lost 6 bases; unmatched junction nucleotides: 7. The CDR3 spans 16 residues.

The V and J genes are TRBV3-1 (or the pseudogene TRBV3-2) and TRBJ1-6; TRBD1 matches 8 bases. Sequencing was carried out using peripheral blood. This clonotype was obtained from a human donor in a cohort sampled during active COVID-19. Here the CDR3 reads CASSQGADRGNSPLHF. CDR3 nucleotide sequence: TGTGCCAGCAGCCAGGGAGCTGACAGGGGTAATTCACCCCTCCACTTT.